The subject of this entry is one T cell receptor (beta chain). The antigen is undetermined. Clones were read by immunoSEQ multiplex PCR, and TCRdb kept only the in-frame ones, dropping some. This sample carries tens of thousands of clones, about 90% of them seen once, and the ten largest clones take roughly 8.4%. The CDR3 contains 15 residues. The V end lost 10 bases, the J end lost 9 bases, and 25 bases lay between the germline ends. CDR1 is ENHRY, CDR2 SYGVKD, per germline. This entry comes from a study of OX40 agonist ivuxolimab in advanced cancers. Across the study: Ivuxolimab, an agonistic anti-OX40 (CD134) antibody, was given to patients.

Study-level results: The authors did not determine the antigen specificity of the expanded peripheral T cells. Low normalized T-cell clonal expansion also characterized some of the nonresponders.

Sampling of blood occurred at baseline, cycle 4 day 1, and cycle 7 day 1. The TCR originated in an adult with an advanced solid tumor such as melanoma, head and neck, liver or kidney cancer. Sequenced material: CD4+ or CD8+ T cells sorted from blood, taken in a trial of the OX40 agonist ivuxolimab. The chain joins TRBV10-3 to TRBJ1-5, with D uncertain. The CDR3 nucleotides read TGTGCCACAAAAGGTCGGCAGAACGCCTGGTGGCCCCAGCATTTT. Its translation is CATKGRQNAWWPQHF.